This is a list of T cell receptor beta chains from one sample in a study of blood T cell repertoires in COVID-19. The data were produced by immunoSEQ multiplex PCR, yet TCRdb's version contains in-frame clones alone and is incomplete. The table records about 67,000 clones, around four fifths of them present only once. Sequences were obtained from peripheral blood. Every receptor here comes from a human donor in a cohort sampled during active COVID-19. CDR3s include the opening cysteine and the closing phenylalanine or tryptophan. Each record gives: D gene, V gene, clone size, J gene, CDR3 DNA, CDR3 protein. The D gene is left open where the match is weak. Expanded clones are given a class, and other clones once, few, many or no size at all.

-,TRBV12-3/TRBV12-4,-,TRBJ1-1,TGTGCCAGCAGTCCGACAGAGAACACTGAAGCTTTCTTT,CASSPTENTEAFF
TRBD1,TRBV18,once,TRBJ2-7,TGTGCCAGCTCACCACCGGACAGGGCGCCCTACGAGCAGTACTTC,CASSPPDRAPYEQYF
TRBD1,TRBV7-2,-,TRBJ1-2,TGTGCCAGCAGCTCTAGAGGGACAGGGGGGGATGGCTACACCTTC,CASSSRGTGGDGYTF
TRBD1,TRBV28,-,TRBJ1-6,TGTGCCAGCAGAACCGGGACAGGGGGCGCCTATAATTCACCCCTCCACTTT,CASRTGTGGAYNSPLHF
-,TRBV4-3,-,TRBJ2-7,TGCGCCAGCAGCCGCGGCGGATTCTCCTACGAGCAGTACTTC,CASSRGGFSYEQYF
-,TRBV23-1,-,TRBJ1-1,TGCGCCAGCAGTCAATTTACAGGGTCGGGCACTGAAGCTTTCTTT,CASSQFTGSGTEAFF
-,TRBV2,-,TRBJ1-5,TGTGCCAGCAGTGAAAGCTCTAAGGGGAATCAGCCCCAGCATTTT,CASSESSKGNQPQHF
TRBD2,TRBV7-8,-,TRBJ2-1,TGTGCCAGCACCTTAGCGGGGGGAATAAATGAGCAGTTCTTC,CASTLAGGINEQFF
-,TRBV7-9,-,TRBJ2-3,TGTGCCAGCAGCCAGCGACAGGTTAGCACAGATACGCAGTATTTT,CASSQRQVSTDTQYF
TRBD1,TRBV27,-,TRBJ2-5,TGTGCCAGCAGTTTAATGACAGGGTCAGAGACCCAGTACTTC,CASSLMTGSETQYF
TRBD2,TRBV4-1,-,TRBJ2-3,TGCGCCAGCAGCCAAGATGGCGGCGGGGGGGCCACAGATACGCAGTATTTT,CASSQDGGGGATDTQYF
-,TRBV19,few,TRBJ1-4,TGTGCCAGTAGAAGTGATGGCCAGCGTAATGAAAAACTGTTTTTT,CASRSDGQRNEKLFF
-,TRBV9,-,TRBJ2-7,TGTGCCAGCAGCGGAGGTATGGCGTCCGAGCAGTACTTC,CASSGGMASEQYF
-,TRBV5-4,-,TRBJ2-1,TGTGCCAGCAGATACCAGACAGGTTCCGGAAACAATGAGCAGTTCTTC,CASRYQTGSGNNEQFF
TRBD1,TRBV5-1,once,TRBJ2-7,TGCGCCAGCAGTATTCGGACAGGGGGAAACTACGAGCAGTACTTC,CASSIRTGGNYEQYF
-,TRBV12-3/TRBV12-4,-,TRBJ1-5,TGTGCCAGCAGTTTGTATCGTCAGCCCCAGCATTTT,CASSLYRQPQHF
-,TRBV5-8,-,TRBJ2-7,TGTGCCAGCAGCTCTACCGAAACGGGAATTAGGTACGAGCAGTACTTC,CASSSTETGIRYEQYF
-,TRBV6-5,once,TRBJ1-1,TGTGCCAGCACAGACAGGATGAACACTGAAGCTTTCTTT,CASTDRMNTEAFF
-,TRBV4-2,-,TRBJ2-6,TGTGCCAGCAGCCAAGAGTGGGGGCCTGGGGCCAACGTCCTGACTTTC,CASSQEWGPGANVLTF
-,TRBV7-8,-,TRBJ1-5,TGTGCCAGCAGCTTCGGGACACTACGCAATCAGCCCCAGCATTTT,CASSFGTLRNQPQHF
TRBD1,TRBV19,-,TRBJ2-7,TGTGCCAGTAGCAGCTTCGGACAGGCCCAGAAGCAGTACTTC,CASSSFGQAQKQYF
-,TRBV25-1,-,TRBJ2-1,TGTGCCAGCAAGTCCGGGAGTGAGCAGTTCTTC,CASKSGSEQFF
-,TRBV7-8,few,TRBJ1-1,TGTGCCAGCAGCCATCAGGGTGAGGCGAACACTGAAGCTTTCTTT,CASSHQGEANTEAFF
-,TRBV11-2,-,TRBJ2-5,TGTGCCAGCAGACCCACGGGGTACCAAGAGACCCAGTACTTC,CASRPTGYQETQYF
TRBD1,TRBV27,-,TRBJ2-2,TGTGCCAGCAGCCTAGGGACAGGGGGAACCGGGGAGCTGTTTTTT,CASSLGTGGTGELFF
-,TRBV18,-,TRBJ2-6,TGTGCCAGCTCGGGGGACTCCTCTGGGGCCAACGTCCTGACTTTC,CASSGDSSGANVLTF
TRBD1,TRBV29-1,few,TRBJ1-2,TGCAGCGTTGAAGCCGGGACAGGCGACTATGGCTACACCTTC,CSVEAGTGDYGYTF
-,TRBV7-3,-,TRBJ2-3,TGTGCCAGCAGCCCCGGGGGCACAGATACGCAGTATTTT,CASSPGGTDTQYF
-,TRBV18,-,TRBJ2-7,TGTGCCAGCTCACCAGGCTCGATCTACGAGCAGTACTTC,CASSPGSIYEQYF
TRBD1,TRBV6-2/TRBV6-3,-,TRBJ1-5,TGTGCCAGCAGCCGAGGACAGGGCGACAGCAATCAGCCCCAGCATTTT,CASSRGQGDSNQPQHF
-,TRBV27,-,TRBJ1-6,TGTGCCAGCAGTCTCGTGGTGACAGGAGGACGAAATTCACCCCTCCACTTT,CASSLVVTGGRNSPLHF
-,TRBV13,-,TRBJ1-3,TGTGCCAGCAGCTCCTCCCCTACCTCTGGAAACACCATATATTTT,CASSSSPTSGNTIYF
-,TRBV6-5,-,TRBJ1-2,TGTGCCAGCTCACGTAGCGGGGTGTATGGCTACACCTTC,CASSRSGVYGYTF
TRBD1,TRBV28,-,TRBJ1-5,TGTGCCAGCAGTCCTGGGACAGGGCTTTTACAGCCCCAGCATTTT,CASSPGTGLLQPQHF
TRBD1,TRBV14,few,TRBJ1-6,TGTGCCAGCAGCCAAGGCTTAGGGGGCGGTTCACCCCTCCACTTT,CASSQGLGGGSPLHF
TRBD2,TRBV11-3,-,TRBJ2-7,TGTGCCAGCAGCTTAGTAACTAGCGGGGGGGCCTATCGCGAGCAGTACTTC,CASSLVTSGGAYREQYF
TRBD1,TRBV6-2/TRBV6-3,-,TRBJ2-7,TGTGCCAGCAGTTACCTCAAGGACAGGGTACAGTACGAGCAGTACTTC,CASSYLKDRVQYEQYF
-,TRBV3-1/TRBV3-2,-,TRBJ1-3,TGTGCCAGCAGCCAAGTACAGATCTCTGGAAACACCATATATTTT,CASSQVQISGNTIYF
TRBD1,TRBV3-1/TRBV3-2,-,TRBJ2-2,TGTGCCAGCAGCCGTTTATTCCAGGGGGCAGGGGAGCTGTTTTTT,CASSRLFQGAGELFF
TRBD2,TRBV19,-,TRBJ2-2,TGTGCCACCGCTTCTGGAGGCGGGGGATCGAACACCGGGGAGCTGTTTTTT,CATASGGGGSNTGELFF